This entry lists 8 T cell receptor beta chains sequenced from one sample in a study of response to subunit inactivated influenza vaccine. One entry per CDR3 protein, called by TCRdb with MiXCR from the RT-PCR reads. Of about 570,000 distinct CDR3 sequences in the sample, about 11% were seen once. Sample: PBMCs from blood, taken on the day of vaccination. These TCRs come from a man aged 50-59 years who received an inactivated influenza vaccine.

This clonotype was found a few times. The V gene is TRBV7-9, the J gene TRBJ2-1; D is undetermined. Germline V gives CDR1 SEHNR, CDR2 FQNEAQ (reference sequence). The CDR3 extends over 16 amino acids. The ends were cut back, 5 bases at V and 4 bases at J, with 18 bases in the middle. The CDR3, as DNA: TGTGCCAGCAGCCCCATCGGGCCGAGCCTATACAATGAGCAGTTCTTC. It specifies CASSPIGPSLYNEQFF.

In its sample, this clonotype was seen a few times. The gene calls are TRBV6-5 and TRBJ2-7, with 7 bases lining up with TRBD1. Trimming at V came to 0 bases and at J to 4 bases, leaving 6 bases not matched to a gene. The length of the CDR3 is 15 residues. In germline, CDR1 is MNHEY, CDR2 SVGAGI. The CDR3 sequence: CASSYSRTGIYEQYF. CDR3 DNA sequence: TGTGCCAGCAGTTACTCCCGGACAGGAATATACGAGCAGTACTTC.

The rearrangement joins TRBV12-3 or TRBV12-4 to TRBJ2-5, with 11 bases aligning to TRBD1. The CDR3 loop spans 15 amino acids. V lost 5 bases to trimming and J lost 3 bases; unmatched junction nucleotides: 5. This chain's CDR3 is CASSNGTGGEETQYF. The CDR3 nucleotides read TGTGCCAGCAGTAACGGGACAGGGGGAGAAGAGACCCAGTACTTC.

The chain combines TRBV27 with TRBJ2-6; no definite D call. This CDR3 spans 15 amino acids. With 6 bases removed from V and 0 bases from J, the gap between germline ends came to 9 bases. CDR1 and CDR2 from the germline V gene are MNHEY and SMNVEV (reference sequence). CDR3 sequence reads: CASSLLPSGANVLTF. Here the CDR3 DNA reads TGTGCCAGCAGCCTGCTGCCCTCTGGGGCCAACGTCCTGACTTTC.

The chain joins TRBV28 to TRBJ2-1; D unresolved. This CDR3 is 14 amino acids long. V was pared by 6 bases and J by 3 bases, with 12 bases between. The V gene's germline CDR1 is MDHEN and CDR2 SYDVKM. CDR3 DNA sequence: TGTGCCAGCAGCCCCTTAAGTTTCTACAATGAGCAGTTCTTC. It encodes CASSPLSFYNEQFF.

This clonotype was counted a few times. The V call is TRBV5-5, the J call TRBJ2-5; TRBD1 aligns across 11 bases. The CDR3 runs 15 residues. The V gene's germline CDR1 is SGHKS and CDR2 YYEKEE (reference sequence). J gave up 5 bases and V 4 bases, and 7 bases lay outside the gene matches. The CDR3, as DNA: TGTGCCAGCAGCCTGGACAGGGGGCGGTGGGAGACCCAGTACTTC. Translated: CASSLDRGRWETQYF.

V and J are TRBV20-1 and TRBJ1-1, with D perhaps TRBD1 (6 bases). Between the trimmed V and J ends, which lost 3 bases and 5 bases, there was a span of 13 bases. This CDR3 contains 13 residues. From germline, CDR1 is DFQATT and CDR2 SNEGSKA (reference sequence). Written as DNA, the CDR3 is TGCAGTGCTAGTCGGCAGGGGCGAACTGAAGCTTTCTTT. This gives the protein CSASRQGRTEAFF.

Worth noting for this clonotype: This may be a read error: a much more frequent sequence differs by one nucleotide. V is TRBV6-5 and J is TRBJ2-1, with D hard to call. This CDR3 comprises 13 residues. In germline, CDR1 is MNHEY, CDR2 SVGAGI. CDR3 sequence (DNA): TGTGCCAGCAGTTACTCCCCGTACAATGAGCTGTTCTTC. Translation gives CASSYSPYNELFF.